This T cell receptor beta chain was retrieved from a study of metastatic and nonmetastatic thyroid tumors. The wider study: For malignant and benign thyroid patients, tumor or nodule tissue and blood were the sources whose repertoires were compared.

TCRdb re-clonotyped the PCR reads via MiXCR. Among about 27,000 clones, over 10% were seen once, and the ten largest hold around 5.1%. Many counts were recorded for this clone. There are 14 residues in the CDR3. CDR1 SGHNT and CDR2 YYREEE come from the germline V gene (reference sequence). V lost 2 bases and J lost 5, with 11 bases in between. Each patient came to thyroid surgery without any prior treatment (of any kind). The gene calls are TRBV5-4 and TRBJ2-1, with D perhaps TRBD2 (6 bases). The clonotype comes from a female donor with papillary thyroid cancer or a benign thyroid nodule (not recorded which). Some clones in this sample may be carry-over from other donors' samples. Sequencing was performed on blood. CDR3 sequence reads: CASSLNQRDNEQFF. The CDR3 coding sequence is TGTGCCAGCAGCTTAAATCAGCGGGACAATGAGCAGTTCTTC.